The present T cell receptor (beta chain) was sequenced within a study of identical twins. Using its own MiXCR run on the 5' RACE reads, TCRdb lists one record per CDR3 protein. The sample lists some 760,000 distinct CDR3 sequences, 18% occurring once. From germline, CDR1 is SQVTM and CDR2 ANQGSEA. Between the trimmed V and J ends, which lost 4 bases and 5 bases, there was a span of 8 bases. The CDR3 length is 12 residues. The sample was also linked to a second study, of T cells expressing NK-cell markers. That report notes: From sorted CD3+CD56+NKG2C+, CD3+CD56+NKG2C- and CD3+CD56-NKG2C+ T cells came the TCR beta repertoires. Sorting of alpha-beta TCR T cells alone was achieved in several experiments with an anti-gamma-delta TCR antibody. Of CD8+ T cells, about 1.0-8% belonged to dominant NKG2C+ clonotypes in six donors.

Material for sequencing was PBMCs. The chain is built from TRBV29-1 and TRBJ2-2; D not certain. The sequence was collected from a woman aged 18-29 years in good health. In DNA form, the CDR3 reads TGCAGCGTTGTGGTGGTAACCGGGGAGCTGTTTTTT. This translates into CSVVVVTGELFF.